Presented here are 17 T cell receptor beta chains from one specimen sequenced in a study of identical twins. From the 5' RACE reads, TCRdb called clonotypes with MiXCR, one entry per CDR3 protein. The table has around 490,000 distinct CDR3 sequences, 14% seen once; the top ten hold about 0.97%. The same sample was also used in a study of yellow fever vaccine responses in identical twins.

The sequenced material came from CD4+ T cells sorted from blood. The receptors come from a woman between 18 and 29 years old in good health.

The CDR3 coding sequence is TGTGCCAGCAGCCCCCCTCCGGGACTAGCGGGACAATCCAGCACAGATACGCAGTATTTT. Translated: CASSPPPGLAGQSSTDTQYF. The chain links TRBV6-2 or TRBV6-3 to TRBJ2-3, with 13 bases aligning to TRBD2. Germline CDR1 reads MNHEY; CDR2 reads SVGEGT. CDR3 length equals 20 residues. J gave up 0 bases and V 6 bases, and 15 bases lay outside the gene matches.

This clonotype showed up just a few times. The rearrangement uses TRBV12-3 or TRBV12-4 and TRBJ2-1; no definite D call. V was pared by 8 bases and J by 8 bases, with 10 bases between. The CDR3 runs to 11 residues. The CDR3 protein is CASRLTHEQFF. In DNA, the CDR3 is TGTGCCAGCCGCTTAACCCATGAGCAGTTCTTC.

Only a few counts were recorded for this clonotype. V usage is TRBV20-1 and J usage is TRBJ2-3; 7 nucleotides line up with TRBD2. This CDR3 contains 16 residues. Per the germline V gene, CDR1 is DFQATT and CDR2 is SNEGSKA (reference sequence). V dropped 6 bases and J dropped 0; count of bases not matched to a gene: 12. CDR3 sequence: CSAEGGRFSSTDTQYF. The CDR3 DNA sequence: TGCAGTGCGGAGGGAGGGCGTTTCTCTAGCACAGATACGCAGTATTTT.

The table lists this clonotype with a few counts. The V call is TRBV5-1, the J call TRBJ1-2, with TRBD1 matching over 9 bases. The CDR3 contains 16 residues. With 0 bases clipped from V and 2 bases from J, the junction kept 5 bases outside the gene matches. Germline CDR1 reads SGHRS; CDR2 reads YFSETQ. The CDR3 DNA follows: TGCGCCAGCAGCTTGGGAGGGACAGGGCCCAACTATGGCTACACCTTC. Translating gives CASSLGGTGPNYGYTF. Full variable domain (remainder filled in from reference TRBV5-1 and TRBJ1-2): KAGVTQTPRYLIKTRGQQVTLSCSPISGHRSVSWYQQTPGQGLQFLFEYFSETQRNKGNFPGRFSGRQFSNSRSEMNVSTLELGDSALYLCASSLGGTGPNYGYTFGSGTRLTVV.

The chain couples TRBV7-9 to TRBJ2-5, with 10 bases lining up with TRBD1. CDR1 is SEHNR and CDR2 is FQNEAQ in the germline V gene (reference sequence). The CDR3 sequence is 15 residues long. V lost 5 bases, J lost 5 bases, and 8 bases stayed unmatched. The CDR3 bases are TGTGCCAGCAGCCCGGGGACAGGGGAAAGGGAGACCCAGTACTTC. It yields the protein CASSPGTGERETQYF.

This clonotype was recorded a few times. The rearrangement joins TRBV30 to TRBJ2-5; tentative D call: TRBD2 (5 bases). The CDR3 length is 13 residues. The V and J ends lost 5 bases and 1 base respectively, with 11 bases between them. Germline CDR1 reads GTSNPN; CDR2 reads SVGIG (reference sequence). CDR3 DNA sequence: TGTGCCTGGGTCCGGGGAACCCAAGAGACCCAGTACTTC. Translating gives CAWVRGTQETQYF.

This clonotype occurred a few times. This sequence joins TRBV12-3 or TRBV12-4 and TRBJ2-1; no definite D call. The V end lost 2 bases, the J end lost 4 bases, and 12 bases lay between the germline ends. The CDR3 consists of 15 residues. This chain's CDR3 is CASSLSQLFYNEQFF. CDR3 coding DNA: TGTGCCAGCAGTTTATCACAGCTTTTTTACAATGAGCAGTTCTTC.

This clonotype was seen a single time. The chain is built from TRBV12-3 or TRBV12-4 and TRBJ2-2; D unresolved. This CDR3 has 15 amino acids. V lost 5 bases and J lost 5, with 15 bases in between. The CDR3 here is CASSHTAATTGELFF. CDR3 DNA sequence: TGTGCCAGCAGTCATACGGCCGCGACGACCGGGGAGCTGTTTTTT.

This chain connects TRBV10-3 to TRBJ2-5, with 7 bases that match TRBD1. Germline V gene data show CDR1 as ENHRY and CDR2 as SYGVKD. CDR3 length equals 12 residues. Unmatched junction bases numbered 3, after V lost 7 bases and J lost 4 bases. CDR3 region: CAIKGARETQYF. DNA of the CDR3: TGTGCCATCAAGGGGGCGCGAGAGACCCAGTACTTC.

This clonotype was detected only a few times. The chain links TRBV7-2 to TRBJ1-6, with unresolved D. CDR1 is SGHTA, CDR2 FQGNSA, per germline. There are 13 residues in the CDR3. V was trimmed by 5 bases and J by 8 bases, leaving 10 bases between them. CDR3 bases: TGTGCCAGCAGCCGTAGTTACGATTCACCCCTCCACTTT. Protein sequence: CASSRSYDSPLHF.

This clonotype was found a few times. The rearrangement joins TRBV19 to TRBJ2-1; 7 bases map to TRBD1. CDR3 length: 14 amino acids. Germline V gene sequence: CDR1 LNHDA, CDR2 SQIVND (reference sequence). V dropped 7 bases and J dropped 9; count of bases not matched to a gene: 12. The CDR3 loop reads CASIPTTGWAEQFF. The DNA of the CDR3 is TGTGCCAGTATTCCAACGACAGGGTGGGCTGAGCAGTTCTTC.

This clonotype was recorded a few times. The rearrangement uses TRBV7-2 and TRBJ2-3, with D possibly being TRBD2 (5 bases). Germline V gene sequence: CDR1 SGHTA, CDR2 FQGNSA. This CDR3 has 11 amino acids. Between the trimmed V and J ends, which lost 5 bases and 11 bases, there was a span of 11 bases. The CDR3 reads CASSAGREQYF. For the CDR3, the DNA is TGTGCCAGCAGCGCGGGTAGGGAGCAGTATTTT.

This clonotype was detected a few times. The CDR3 bases are TGTGCCAGCAGCCAAACCGGGACAGGGGGCTCCTACGAGCAGTACTTC. This codes for CASSQTGTGGSYEQYF. V usage is TRBV7-9 and J usage is TRBJ2-7, with 11 positions matching TRBD1. This CDR3 comprises 16 residues. Germline lookup yields CDR1 SEHNR and CDR2 FQNEAQ (reference sequence). Trimming cost V 5 bases and J 0 bases; bases outside gene matches: 6.

CDR3 protein: CASSPSDVGSHKETQYF. DNA for the CDR3: TGTGCCAGCAGCCCCTCCGATGTGGGCTCCCACAAAGAGACCCAGTACTTC. V gene TRBV7-8 combines with J gene TRBJ2-5, with unresolved D. V lost 5 bases and J lost 3, with 22 bases in between. This CDR3 region has 17 residues. From germline, CDR1 is SGHVS and CDR2 FQNEAQ.

In this sample, this clonotype turned up many times. The chain combines TRBV11-1 with TRBJ2-5; a weak D match, TRBD1 (6 bases). CDR1 and CDR2 (germline): SGHAT, FQDESV (reference sequence). The germline V and J ends were trimmed by 5 bases and 2 bases, with 24 bases remaining between them. CDR3 length equals 18 residues. DNA for the CDR3: TGTGCCAGCAGCGGTAGGGGGAACTGGGGGACGATGCAAGAGACCCAGTACTTC. It is translated as CASSGRGNWGTMQETQYF.

The genes are TRBV28 and TRBJ1-5; D unclear. Germline lookup yields CDR1 MDHEN and CDR2 SYDVKM. This CDR3 is built from 14 residues. Between the trimmed V and J ends, which lost 5 bases and 5 bases, there was a span of 13 bases. The chain's CDR3 is CASSRIERDQPQHF. The CDR3 region has the DNA TGTGCCAGCAGTCGTATAGAGCGGGATCAGCCCCAGCATTTT.

This chain connects TRBV7-9 to TRBJ2-5; possibly TRBD1 or TRBD2 for D (5 bases each). CDR3 length: 16 residues. Germline V lookup: CDR1 SEHNR, CDR2 FQNEAQ (reference sequence). Deletions cut 1 base from V and 5 bases from J, with 17 bases between. Here the CDR3 DNA reads TGTGCCAGCAGCTTAGGAGGGGCTAGCTGGGAGGAGACCCAGTACTTC. Its protein is CASSLGGASWEETQYF.